A single sample is the source of the 12 T cell receptor beta chains below, sequenced in a study of glioma-infiltrating T cells. Using RNA template, CDR3s of TCR alpha and beta were amplified with iRepertoire arm-PCR. TCRdb reanalysed the multiplex PCR reads using MiXCR and keeps one entry per CDR3 protein. The sample records about 110,000 distinct CDR3 sequences, about 25% being singletons. Input material: glioma tissue, nonneoplastic brain tissue, or PBMCs (not recorded which). These receptors were taken from a human donor with low-grade glioma or glioblastoma, undergoing nonglioma brain surgery, or in good health (not recorded which).

This clonotype was recorded at least ten times. This sequence joins TRBV7-9 and TRBJ2-7; no firm D call. Per the germline V gene, CDR1 is SEHNR and CDR2 is FQNEAQ (reference sequence). The CDR3 runs 14 residues. V was pared by 1 base and J by 1 base, with 8 bases between. This CDR3 reads CASSLEGGSYEQYF. The CDR3 coding sequence is TGTGCCAGCAGCTTAGAAGGCGGTTCCTACGAGCAGTACTTC.

With regard to this clonotype: One end of the junction does not line up with germline, which may come from a read error. The gene calls are TRBV20-1 and TRBJ2-1; TRBD2 agrees at 12 bases. The CDR3 runs 15 residues. Germline CDR1 and CDR2: DFQATT and SNEGSKA (reference sequence). The CDR3 reads CSARRLAGADNEHFF. The CDR3 nucleotides are TGCAGTGCCAGGCGACTAGCGGGAGCCGACAATGAGCATTTCTTC.

As for this clonotype: A read error is possible here, since a much larger clone lies one base away. The chain has TRBV19 and TRBJ2-4; D is unresolved. The V gene's germline CDR1 is LNHDA and CDR2 SQIVND (reference sequence). This CDR3 has 11 amino acids. In nucleotides, the CDR3 is TGTGACAGTAGTAACCTATACATTCAGTACTTC. Its protein product is CDSSNLYIQYF.

The V gene is TRBV19, the J gene TRBJ1-5, with D perhaps matching TRBD1 (6 bases). The CDR3 consists of 14 residues. V shed 11 bases and J shed 7 bases, with 21 bases lying between them. The germline CDR1 and CDR2 sequences are LNHDA and SQIVND (reference sequence). The CDR3 region is CAARGGWMKQPQHF. In DNA, the CDR3 is TGTGCCGCCAGGGGTGGCTGGATGAAACAGCCCCAGCATTTT.

The sample holds many counts of this clonotype. One end of the junction varies from germline; a read error may be responsible. This chain connects TRBV6-1 to TRBJ1-1; D is possibly TRBD1 (5 bases). Per the germline V gene, CDR1 is MNHNS and CDR2 is SASEGT. The CDR3 consists of 15 residues. CDR3 region: CTSSLTGRRHTEAFF. The CDR3 region has the DNA TGTACCAGCAGCCTAACGGGGCGGAGGCACACTGAAGCTTTCTTT.

This clonotype was detected ten times or more. The genes are TRBV19 and TRBJ1-1; no reliable D call. Germline CDR1 LNHDA, CDR2 SQIVND (reference sequence). V shed 3 bases and J shed 9 bases, with 26 bases lying between them. This CDR3 has 17 amino acids. The CDR3 reads CASSMAPLSGLNTQAFF. DNA for the CDR3: TGTGCCAGTAGTATGGCTCCTCTTTCAGGCCTCAACACACAAGCTTTCTTT.

This clonotype was recorded many times. V and J are TRBV20-1 and TRBJ2-7; a possible D gene is TRBD2 (5 bases). V was trimmed by 3 bases and J by 4 bases, leaving 19 bases between them. CDR3 size: 15 residues. Germline V gene sequence: CDR1 DFQATT, CDR2 SNEGSKA (reference sequence). The CDR3 sequence: CSARTLGKNLYEQYF. The CDR3 DNA reads as TGCAGTGCTAGGACCCTCGGGAAGAACCTATACGAGCAGTACTTC.

The CDR3 region has the DNA TGTGCTAGTGCCTTCCGACAGGGAGGAGATACGCAGTATTTT. Protein product: CASAFRQGGDTQYF. The rearrangement joins TRBV12-5 to TRBJ2-3; tentatively, D is TRBD1 (7 bases). Germline values: CDR1 LGHNT, CDR2 FRNRAP. The CDR3 contains 14 residues. Between the trimmed V and J ends, which lost 7 bases and 5 bases, there was a span of 16 bases.

A word on this clonotype: A much larger clone differs by one base, so this may be a read error. The gene calls are TRBV29-1 and TRBJ2-7, with D unresolved. The CDR3 has 13 residues. The ends were cut back, 2 bases at V and 5 bases at J, with 13 bases in the middle. Germline V gene data show CDR1 as SQVTM and CDR2 as ANQGSEA. The CDR3 DNA is TGCAGCGTTGAACAGGAGCAGATCAACGAGCAGTACTTC. Its translation: CSVEQEQINEQYF.

This clonotype was detected only a few times. A read error may explain this, as a much larger clone is one base away. The chain has TRBV7-8 and TRBJ1-1; 8 bases are shared with TRBD1. J gave up 1 base and V 2 bases, and 3 bases lay outside the gene matches. CDR1 is SGHVS, CDR2 FQNEAQ, per germline. The CDR3 runs 15 residues. The CDR3: CASSLRDRRNTEAFF. In DNA form, the CDR3 reads TGTGCCAGCAGCTTAAGGGACAGGCGGAACACTGAAGCTTTCTTT.

Regarding this clonotype: One end of the junction does not line up with germline, which may come from a read error. The V gene is TRBV6-2 or TRBV6-3, the J gene TRBJ2-1, with D perhaps TRBD1 (5 bases). The V gene's germline CDR1 is MNHEY and CDR2 SVGEGT. The CDR3 length is 13 residues. CDR3 in amino acids: CSSGQGHPNEQFF. CDR3 sequence (DNA): TGTTCCAGTGGGCAGGGTCATCCCAATGAGCAGTTCTTC.

This clonotype showed up just a few times. The chain combines TRBV29-1 with TRBJ2-7, with TRBD2 matching 15 bases. The CDR3 totals 14 residues. V lost 3 bases and J lost 4; bases outside the gene matches: 1. Germline CDR1 SQVTM, CDR2 ANQGSEA. The DNA for the CDR3 is TGCAGCGTTGAGGGACTAGCGGGGGGTTACGAGCAGTACTTC. It yields the protein CSVEGLAGGYEQYF.